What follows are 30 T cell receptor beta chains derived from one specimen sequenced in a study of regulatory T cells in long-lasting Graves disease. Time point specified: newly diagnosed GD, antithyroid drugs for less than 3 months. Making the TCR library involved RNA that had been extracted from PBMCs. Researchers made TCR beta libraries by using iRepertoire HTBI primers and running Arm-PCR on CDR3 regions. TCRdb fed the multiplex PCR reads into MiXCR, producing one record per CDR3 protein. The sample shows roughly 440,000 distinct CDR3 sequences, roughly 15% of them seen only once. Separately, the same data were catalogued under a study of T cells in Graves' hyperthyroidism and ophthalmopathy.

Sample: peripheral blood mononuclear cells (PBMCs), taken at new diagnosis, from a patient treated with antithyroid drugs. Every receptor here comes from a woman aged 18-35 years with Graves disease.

CDR3 protein: CASSPSAGYSYEQYF. CDR3 coding DNA: TGTGCCAGCAGCCCCTCGGCGGGATACTCCTACGAGCAGTACTTC. This sequence joins TRBV3-1 and TRBJ2-7; D is perhaps TRBD2 (6 bases). CDR3 length equals 15 residues. CDR1 and CDR2 (germline): LGHDT, YNNKEL (reference sequence). Trimming cost V 4 bases and J 0 bases, with 13 bases left between them.

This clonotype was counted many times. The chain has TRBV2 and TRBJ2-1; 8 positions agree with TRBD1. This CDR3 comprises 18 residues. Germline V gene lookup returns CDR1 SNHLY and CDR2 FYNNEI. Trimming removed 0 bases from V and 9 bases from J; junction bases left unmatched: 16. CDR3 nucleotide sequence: TGTGCCAGCAGTGAAGCGCTTCAAGGCAGGGGGCGTTCTATTGAGCAGTTCTTC. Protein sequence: CASSEALQGRGRSIEQFF.

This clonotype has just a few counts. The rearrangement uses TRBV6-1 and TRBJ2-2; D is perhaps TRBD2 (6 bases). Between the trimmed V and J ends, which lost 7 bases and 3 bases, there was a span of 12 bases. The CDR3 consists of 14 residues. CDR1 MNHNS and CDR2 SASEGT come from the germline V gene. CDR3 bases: TGTGCCAGCAAGGCGTCGGGGGACACCGGGGAGCTGTTTTTT. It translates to CASKASGDTGELFF.

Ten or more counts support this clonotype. CDR3 coding DNA: TGTGCCAGCACAGGGGTTAATCCCACAGATACGCAGTATTTT. It codes for CASTGVNPTDTQYF. The chain uses TRBV28 and TRBJ2-3; possible D gene TRBD1, 6 bases. Trimming cost V 7 bases and J 2 bases, with 13 bases left between them. This CDR3 is built from 14 residues. CDR1 and CDR2 from the germline V gene are MDHEN and SYDVKM.

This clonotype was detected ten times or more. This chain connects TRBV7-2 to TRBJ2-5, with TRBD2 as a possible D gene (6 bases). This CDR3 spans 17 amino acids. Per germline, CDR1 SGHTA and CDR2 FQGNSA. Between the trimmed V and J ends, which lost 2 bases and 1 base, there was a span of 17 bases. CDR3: CASSLYVLADFQETQYF. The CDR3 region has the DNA TGTGCCAGCAGCTTATACGTGTTAGCGGACTTCCAAGAGACCCAGTACTTC.

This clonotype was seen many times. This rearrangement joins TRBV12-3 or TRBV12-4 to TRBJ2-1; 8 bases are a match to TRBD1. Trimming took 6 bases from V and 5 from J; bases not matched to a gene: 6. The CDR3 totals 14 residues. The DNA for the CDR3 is TGTGCCAGCAGGGGACAGGCTTCGCACAATGAGCAGTTCTTC. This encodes CASRGQASHNEQFF.

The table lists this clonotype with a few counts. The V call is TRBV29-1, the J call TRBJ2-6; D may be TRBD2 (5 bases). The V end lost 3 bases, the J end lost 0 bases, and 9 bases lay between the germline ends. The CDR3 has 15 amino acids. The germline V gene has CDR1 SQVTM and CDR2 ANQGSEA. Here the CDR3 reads CSVDGGSSGANVLTF. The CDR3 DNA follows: TGCAGCGTTGATGGAGGTTCCTCTGGGGCCAACGTCCTGACTTTC.

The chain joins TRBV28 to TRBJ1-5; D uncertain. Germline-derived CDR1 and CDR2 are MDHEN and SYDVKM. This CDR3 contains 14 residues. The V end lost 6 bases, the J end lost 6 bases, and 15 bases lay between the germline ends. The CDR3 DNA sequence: TGTGCCAGCAGCGCAAACAAGGCTTTTCAGCCCCAGCATTTT. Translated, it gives CASSANKAFQPQHF.

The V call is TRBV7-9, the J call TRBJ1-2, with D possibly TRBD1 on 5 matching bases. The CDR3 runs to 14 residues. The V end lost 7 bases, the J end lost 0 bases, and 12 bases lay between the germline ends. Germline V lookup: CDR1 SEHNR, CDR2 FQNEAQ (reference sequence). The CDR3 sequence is CASKTGTANYGYTF. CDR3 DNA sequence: TGTGCCAGCAAAACCGGGACCGCTAACTATGGCTACACCTTC.

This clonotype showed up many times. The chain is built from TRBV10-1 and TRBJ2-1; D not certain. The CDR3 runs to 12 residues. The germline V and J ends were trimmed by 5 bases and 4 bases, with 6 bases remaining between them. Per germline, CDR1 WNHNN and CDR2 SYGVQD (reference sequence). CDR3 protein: CASSTQYNEQFF. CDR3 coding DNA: TGCGCCAGCAGTACACAGTACAATGAGCAGTTCTTC.

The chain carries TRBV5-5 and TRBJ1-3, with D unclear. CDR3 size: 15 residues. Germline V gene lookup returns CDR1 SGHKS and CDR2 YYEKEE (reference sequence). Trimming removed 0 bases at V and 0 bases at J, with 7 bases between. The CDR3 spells CASSLDDNSGNTIYF. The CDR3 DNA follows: TGTGCCAGCAGCTTGGACGACAACTCTGGAAACACCATATATTTT.

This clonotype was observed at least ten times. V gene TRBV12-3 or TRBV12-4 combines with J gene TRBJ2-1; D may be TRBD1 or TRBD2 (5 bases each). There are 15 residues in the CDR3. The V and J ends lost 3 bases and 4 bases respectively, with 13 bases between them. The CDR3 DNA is TGTGCCAGCAGTTTTAGAAAGGGACGGTACAATGAGCAGTTCTTC. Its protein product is CASSFRKGRYNEQFF.

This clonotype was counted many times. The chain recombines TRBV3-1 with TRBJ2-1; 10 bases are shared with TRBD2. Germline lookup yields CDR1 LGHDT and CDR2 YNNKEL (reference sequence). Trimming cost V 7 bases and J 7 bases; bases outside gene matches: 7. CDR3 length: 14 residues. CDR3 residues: CASTKRGGSNEQFF. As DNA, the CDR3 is TGTGCCAGCACCAAGCGGGGGGGATCTAATGAGCAGTTCTTC.

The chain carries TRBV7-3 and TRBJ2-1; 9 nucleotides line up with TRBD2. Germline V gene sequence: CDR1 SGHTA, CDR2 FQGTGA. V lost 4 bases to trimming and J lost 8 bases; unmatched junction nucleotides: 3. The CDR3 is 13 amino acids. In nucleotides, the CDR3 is TGTGCCAGCAGCTCGAGCGGGAGGTATGAGCAGTTCTTC. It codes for CASSSSGRYEQFF.

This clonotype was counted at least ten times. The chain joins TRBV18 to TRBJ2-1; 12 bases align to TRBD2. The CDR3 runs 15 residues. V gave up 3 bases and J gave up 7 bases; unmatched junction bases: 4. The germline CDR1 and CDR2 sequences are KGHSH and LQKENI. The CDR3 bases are TGTGCCAGCTCACCCGGACTAGCGGGACAAAATGAGCAGTTCTTC. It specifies CASSPGLAGQNEQFF.

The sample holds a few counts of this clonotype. The CDR3 DNA sequence: TGTGCCAGTACAGAATCGGCTAATGAAAAACTGTTTTTT. Encoded protein: CASTESANEKLFF. The chain has TRBV7-9 and TRBJ1-4; D unresolved. Germline loops: CDR1 SEHNR, CDR2 FQNEAQ (reference sequence). V lost 9 bases and J 3 bases, leaving 11 bases between the germline ends. The CDR3 is made up of 13 amino acids.

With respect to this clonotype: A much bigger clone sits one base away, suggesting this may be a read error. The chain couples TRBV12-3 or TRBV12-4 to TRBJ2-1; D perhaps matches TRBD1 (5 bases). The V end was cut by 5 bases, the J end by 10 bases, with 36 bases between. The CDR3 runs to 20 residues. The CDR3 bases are TGTGCCAGCAGTCCAAACCGGAGCCCAGACAGCTACGGTCTAACCTACGAGCAGTTCTTC. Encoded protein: CASSPNRSPDSYGLTYEQFF.

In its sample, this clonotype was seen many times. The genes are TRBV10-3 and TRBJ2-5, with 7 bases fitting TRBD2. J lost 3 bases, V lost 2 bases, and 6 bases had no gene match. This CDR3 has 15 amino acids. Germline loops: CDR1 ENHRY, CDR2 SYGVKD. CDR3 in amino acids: CAISEAGVWKETQYF. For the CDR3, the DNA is TGTGCCATCAGTGAGGCGGGAGTTTGGAAAGAGACCCAGTACTTC.

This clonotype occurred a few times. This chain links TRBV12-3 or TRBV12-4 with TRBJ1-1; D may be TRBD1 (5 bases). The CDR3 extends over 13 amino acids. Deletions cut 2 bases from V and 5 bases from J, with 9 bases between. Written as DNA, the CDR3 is TGTGCCAGCAGTTTAATATCAGGGACTGAAGCTTTCTTT. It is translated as CASSLISGTEAFF.

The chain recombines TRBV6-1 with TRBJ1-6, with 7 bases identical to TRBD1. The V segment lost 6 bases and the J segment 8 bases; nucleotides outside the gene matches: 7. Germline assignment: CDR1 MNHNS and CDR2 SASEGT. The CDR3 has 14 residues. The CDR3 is CASSSNRGDSPLHF. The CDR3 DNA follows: TGTGCCAGCAGCAGTAACAGGGGAGATTCACCCCTCCACTTT.

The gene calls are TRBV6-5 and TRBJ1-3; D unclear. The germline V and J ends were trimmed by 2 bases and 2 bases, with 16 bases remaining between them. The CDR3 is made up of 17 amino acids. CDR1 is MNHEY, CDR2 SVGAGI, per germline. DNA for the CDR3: TGTGCCAGCAGTTACGCAAATTTTAGGGTAGCTGGAAACACCATATATTTT. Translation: CASSYANFRVAGNTIYF.

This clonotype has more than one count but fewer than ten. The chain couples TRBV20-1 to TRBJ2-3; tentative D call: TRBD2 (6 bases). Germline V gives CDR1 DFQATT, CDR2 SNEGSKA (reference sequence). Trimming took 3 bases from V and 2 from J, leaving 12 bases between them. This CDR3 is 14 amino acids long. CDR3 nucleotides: TGCAGTGCTAGTGACGCGGGATCCACAGATACGCAGTATTTT. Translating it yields CSASDAGSTDTQYF.

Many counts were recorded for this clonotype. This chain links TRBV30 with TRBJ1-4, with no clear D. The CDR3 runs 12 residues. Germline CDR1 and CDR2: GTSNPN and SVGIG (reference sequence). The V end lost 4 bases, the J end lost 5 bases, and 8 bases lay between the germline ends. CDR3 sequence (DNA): TGTGCCTGGACGAGGGCAAATGAAAAACTGTTTTTT. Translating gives CAWTRANEKLFF.

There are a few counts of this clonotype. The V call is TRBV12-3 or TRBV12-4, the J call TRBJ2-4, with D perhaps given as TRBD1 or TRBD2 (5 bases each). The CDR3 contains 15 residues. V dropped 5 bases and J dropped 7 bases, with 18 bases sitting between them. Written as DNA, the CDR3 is TGTGCCAGCAGTACACGGGGCAGGGATAAGAACATTCAGTACTTC. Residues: CASSTRGRDKNIQYF.

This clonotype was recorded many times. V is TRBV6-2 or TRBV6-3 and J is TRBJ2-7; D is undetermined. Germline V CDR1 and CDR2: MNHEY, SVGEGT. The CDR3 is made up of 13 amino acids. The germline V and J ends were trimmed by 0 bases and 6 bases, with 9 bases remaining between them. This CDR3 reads CASSYSPWTEQYF. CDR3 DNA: TGTGCCAGCAGTTACTCGCCGTGGACCGAGCAGTACTTC.

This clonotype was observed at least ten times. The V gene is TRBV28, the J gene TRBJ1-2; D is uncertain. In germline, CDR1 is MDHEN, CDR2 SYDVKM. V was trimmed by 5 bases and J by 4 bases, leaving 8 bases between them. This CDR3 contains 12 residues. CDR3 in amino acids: CASSQTSYGYTF. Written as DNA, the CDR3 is TGTGCCAGCAGTCAAACAAGCTATGGCTACACCTTC.

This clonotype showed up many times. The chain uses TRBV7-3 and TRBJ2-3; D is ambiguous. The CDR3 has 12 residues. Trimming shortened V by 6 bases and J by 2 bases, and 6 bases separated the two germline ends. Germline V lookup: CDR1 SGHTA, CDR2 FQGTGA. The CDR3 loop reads CASSYNTDTQYF. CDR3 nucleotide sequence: TGTGCCAGCAGTTACAACACAGATACGCAGTATTTT.

The CDR3 nucleotides are TGTGCCAGCAGCGTAGAACCACAGGGGAATCAGCCCCAGCATTTT. It specifies CASSVEPQGNQPQHF. The chain uses TRBV9 and TRBJ1-5, with 7 positions matching TRBD1. J gave up 4 bases and V 0 bases, and 4 bases lay outside the gene matches. The CDR3 is made up of 15 amino acids. Per the germline V gene, CDR1 is SGDLS and CDR2 is YYNGEE. Using reference TRBV9 and TRBJ1-5 for the parts outside the CDR3, the full variable domain is DSGVTQTPKHLITATGQRVTLRCSPRSGDLSVYWYQQSLDQGLQFLIQYYNGEERAKGNILERFSAQQFPDLHSELNLSSLELGDSALYFCASSVEPQGNQPQHFGDGTRLSIL.

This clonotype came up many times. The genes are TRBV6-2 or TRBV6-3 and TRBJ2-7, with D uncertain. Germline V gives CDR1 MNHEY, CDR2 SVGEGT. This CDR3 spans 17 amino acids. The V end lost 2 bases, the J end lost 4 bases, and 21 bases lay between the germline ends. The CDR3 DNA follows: TGTGCCAGCAGTTACATCCATCTGCCCCCCACATTTTACGAGCAGTACTTC. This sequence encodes CASSYIHLPPTFYEQYF.

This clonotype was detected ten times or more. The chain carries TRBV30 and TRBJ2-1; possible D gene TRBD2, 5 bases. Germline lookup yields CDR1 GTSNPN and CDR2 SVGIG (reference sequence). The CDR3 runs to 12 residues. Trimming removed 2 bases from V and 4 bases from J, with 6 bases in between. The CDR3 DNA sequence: TGTGCCTGGAGTCGGGGTTACAATGAGCAGTTCTTC. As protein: CAWSRGYNEQFF.